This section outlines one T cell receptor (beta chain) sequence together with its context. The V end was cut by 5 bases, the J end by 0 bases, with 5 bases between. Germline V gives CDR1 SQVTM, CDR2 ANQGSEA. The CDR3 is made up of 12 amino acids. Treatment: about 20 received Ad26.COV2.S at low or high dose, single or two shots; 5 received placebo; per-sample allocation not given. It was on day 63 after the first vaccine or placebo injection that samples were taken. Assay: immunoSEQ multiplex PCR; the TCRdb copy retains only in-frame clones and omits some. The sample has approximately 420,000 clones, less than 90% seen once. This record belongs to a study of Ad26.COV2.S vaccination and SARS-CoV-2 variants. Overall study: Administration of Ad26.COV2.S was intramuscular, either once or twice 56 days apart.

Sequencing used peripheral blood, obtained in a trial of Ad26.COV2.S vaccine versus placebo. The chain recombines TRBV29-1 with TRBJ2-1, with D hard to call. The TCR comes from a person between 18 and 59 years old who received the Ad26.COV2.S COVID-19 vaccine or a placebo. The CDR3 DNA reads TGCAGCGTTTCCTCCTCCTACAATGAGCAGTTCTTC. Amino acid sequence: CSVSSSYNEQFF.